What follows is one TCR beta chain and its context. TCRdb keeps only in-frame clones here, not all; method: immunoSEQ multiplex PCR. The sample has 25,000 to 35,000 clones, approximately 91% seen once; the top ten hold 10% to 15%. The V end was cut by 1 base, the J end by 4 bases, with 16 bases between. This CDR3 region has 16 residues. Germline values: CDR1 KGHSH, CDR2 LQKENI. The sample comes from a study of blood T cell repertoires in COVID-19. This sequence was found in a human donor in a cohort sampled during active COVID-19. The V call is TRBV18, the J call TRBJ2-5, with a possible D match to TRBD2 (6 bases). Source material: peripheral blood. The CDR3: CASSPRTTPGGETQYF. As DNA, the CDR3 is TGTGCCAGCTCACCACGAACGACACCCGGGGGAGAGACCCAGTACTTC.